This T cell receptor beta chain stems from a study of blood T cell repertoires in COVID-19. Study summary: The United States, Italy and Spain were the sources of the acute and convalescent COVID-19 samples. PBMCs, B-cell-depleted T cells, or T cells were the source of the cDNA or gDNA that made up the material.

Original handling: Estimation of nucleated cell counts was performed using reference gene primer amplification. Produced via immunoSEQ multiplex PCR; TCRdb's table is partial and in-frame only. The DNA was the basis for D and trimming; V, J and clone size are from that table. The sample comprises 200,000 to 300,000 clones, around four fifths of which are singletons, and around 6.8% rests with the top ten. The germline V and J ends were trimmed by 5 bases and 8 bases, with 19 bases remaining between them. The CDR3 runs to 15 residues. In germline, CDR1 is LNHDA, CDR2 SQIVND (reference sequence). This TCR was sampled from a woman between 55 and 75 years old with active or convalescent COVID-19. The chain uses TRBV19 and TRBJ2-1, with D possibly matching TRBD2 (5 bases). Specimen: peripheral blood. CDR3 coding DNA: TGTGCCAGTAGTCTTCCGGGAACTCCGGGCGATGAGCAGTTCTTC. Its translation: CASSLPGTPGDEQFF.